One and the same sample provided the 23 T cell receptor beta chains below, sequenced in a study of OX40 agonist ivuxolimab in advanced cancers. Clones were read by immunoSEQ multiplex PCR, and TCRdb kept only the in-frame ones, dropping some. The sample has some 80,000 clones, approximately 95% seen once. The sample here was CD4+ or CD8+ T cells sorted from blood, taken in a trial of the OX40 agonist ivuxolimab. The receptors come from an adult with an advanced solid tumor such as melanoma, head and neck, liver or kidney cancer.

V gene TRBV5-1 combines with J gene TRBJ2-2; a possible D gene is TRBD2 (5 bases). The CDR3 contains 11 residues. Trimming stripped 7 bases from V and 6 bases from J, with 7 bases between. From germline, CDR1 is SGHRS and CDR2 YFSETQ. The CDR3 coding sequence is TGCGCCAGCCAAGCGGCCGGGGAGCTGTTTTTT. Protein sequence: CASQAAGELFF.

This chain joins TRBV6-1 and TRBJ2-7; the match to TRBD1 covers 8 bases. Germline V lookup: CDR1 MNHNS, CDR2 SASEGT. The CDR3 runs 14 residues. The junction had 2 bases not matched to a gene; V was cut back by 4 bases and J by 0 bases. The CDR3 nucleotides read TGTGCCAGCAGTGTGGGGACAGGCTCCTACGAGCAGTACTTC. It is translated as CASSVGTGSYEQYF.

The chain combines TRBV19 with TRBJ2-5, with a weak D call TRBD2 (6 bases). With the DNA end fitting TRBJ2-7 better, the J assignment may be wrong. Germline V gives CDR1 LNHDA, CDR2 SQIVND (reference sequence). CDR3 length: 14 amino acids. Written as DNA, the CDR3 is TGTGCCAGTAGTGGGACTTACAGCTCCTACGAGCAGTACTTC. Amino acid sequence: CASSGTYSSYEQYF.

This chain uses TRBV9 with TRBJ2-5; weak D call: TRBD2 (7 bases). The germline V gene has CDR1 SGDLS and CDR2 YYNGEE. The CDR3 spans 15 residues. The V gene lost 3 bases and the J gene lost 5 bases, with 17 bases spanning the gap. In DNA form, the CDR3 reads TGTGCCAGCAGCGACTTGGGGGGGGCCCATGAGACCCAGTACTTC. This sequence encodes CASSDLGGAHETQYF.

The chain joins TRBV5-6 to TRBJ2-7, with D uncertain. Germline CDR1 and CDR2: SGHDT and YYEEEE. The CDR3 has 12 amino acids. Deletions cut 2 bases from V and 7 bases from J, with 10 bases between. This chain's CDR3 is CASSFGEGEQYF. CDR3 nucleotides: TGTGCCAGCAGCTTTGGGGAAGGGGAGCAGTACTTC.

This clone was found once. The chain's CDR3 is CASSGPRPTEQFF. The CDR3 nucleotides read TGTGCCAGTAGTGGTCCACGACCCACTGAGCAGTTCTTC. The chain uses TRBV19 and TRBJ2-1; D unresolved. The germline V and J ends were trimmed by 5 bases and 9 bases, with 14 bases remaining between them. Germline V gene data show CDR1 as LNHDA and CDR2 as SQIVND (reference sequence). This CDR3 has 13 residues.

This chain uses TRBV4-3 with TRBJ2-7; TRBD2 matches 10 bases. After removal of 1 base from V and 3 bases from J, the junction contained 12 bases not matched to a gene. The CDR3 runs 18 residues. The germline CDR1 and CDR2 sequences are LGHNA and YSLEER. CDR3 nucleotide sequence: TGCGCCAGCAGCCAAGGAATGGTAGCGGGGGGTGCTCACTACGAGCAGTACTTC. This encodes CASSQGMVAGGAHYEQYF.

Here the CDR3 reads CASVLEAGRFYEQYF. Written as DNA, the CDR3 is TGTGCCAGCGTTCTAGAGGCAGGCCGGTTCTACGAGCAGTACTTC. J is TRBJ2-7 and V is TRBV7-2; D gene unclear. Germline-derived CDR1 and CDR2 are SGHTA and FQGNSA. The CDR3 runs 15 residues. The V gene lost 8 bases and the J gene lost 3 bases, with 20 bases spanning the gap.

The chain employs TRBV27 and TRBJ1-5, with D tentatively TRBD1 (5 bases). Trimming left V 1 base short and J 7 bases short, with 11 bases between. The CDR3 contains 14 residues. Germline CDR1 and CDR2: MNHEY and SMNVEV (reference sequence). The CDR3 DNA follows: TGTGCCAGCAGTTTATTTGGGGGAGGCCAGCCCCAGCATTTT. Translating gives CASSLFGGGQPQHF.

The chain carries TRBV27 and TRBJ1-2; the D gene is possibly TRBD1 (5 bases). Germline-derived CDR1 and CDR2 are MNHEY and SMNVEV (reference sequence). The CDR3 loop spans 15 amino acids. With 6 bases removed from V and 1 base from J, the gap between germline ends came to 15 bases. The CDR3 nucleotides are TGTGCCAGCAGGTCCTGGGGGGGAATTAACTATGGCTACACCTTC. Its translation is CASRSWGGINYGYTF.

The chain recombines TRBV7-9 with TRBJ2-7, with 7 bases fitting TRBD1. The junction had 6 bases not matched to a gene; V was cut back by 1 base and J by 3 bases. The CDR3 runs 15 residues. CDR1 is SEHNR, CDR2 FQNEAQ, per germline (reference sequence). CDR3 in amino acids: CASSLGQGRNYEQYF. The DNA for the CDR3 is TGTGCCAGCAGCTTAGGACAGGGCAGGAACTACGAGCAGTACTTC.

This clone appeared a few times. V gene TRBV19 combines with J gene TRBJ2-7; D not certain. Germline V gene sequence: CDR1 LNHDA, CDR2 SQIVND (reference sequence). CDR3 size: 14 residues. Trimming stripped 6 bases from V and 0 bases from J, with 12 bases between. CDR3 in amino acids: CASRVTESSYEQYF. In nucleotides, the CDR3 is TGTGCCAGTAGGGTGACTGAATCCTCCTACGAGCAGTACTTC.

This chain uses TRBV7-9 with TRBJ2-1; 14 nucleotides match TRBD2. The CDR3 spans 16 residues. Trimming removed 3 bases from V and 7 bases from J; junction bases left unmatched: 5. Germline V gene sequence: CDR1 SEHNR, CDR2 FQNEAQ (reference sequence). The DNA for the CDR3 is TGTGCCAGCAGCTTGACTAGCGGGGGGGCCGGTAATGAGCAGTTCTTC. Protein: CASSLTSGGAGNEQFF.

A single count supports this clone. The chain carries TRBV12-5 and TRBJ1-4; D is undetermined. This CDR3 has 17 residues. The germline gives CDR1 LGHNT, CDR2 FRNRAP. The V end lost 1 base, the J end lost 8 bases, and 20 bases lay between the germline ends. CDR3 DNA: TGTGCTAGTGGTTTGGCACTCGGAGAGGGCTCGGAGGAAAAACTGTTTTTT. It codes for CASGLALGEGSEEKLFF.

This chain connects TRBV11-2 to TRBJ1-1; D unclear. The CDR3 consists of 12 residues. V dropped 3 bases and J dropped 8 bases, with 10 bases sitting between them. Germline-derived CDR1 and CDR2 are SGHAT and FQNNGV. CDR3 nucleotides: TGTGCCAGCAGCTTGGACTCATGGGAAGCTTTCTTT. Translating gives CASSLDSWEAFF.

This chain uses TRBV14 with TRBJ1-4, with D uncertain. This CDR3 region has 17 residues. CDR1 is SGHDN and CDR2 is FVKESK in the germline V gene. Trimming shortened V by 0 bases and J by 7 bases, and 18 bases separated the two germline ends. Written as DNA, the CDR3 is TGTGCCAGCAGCCAAGATCTGGGTGAGATGGGAGGTGAAAAACTGTTTTTT. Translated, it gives CASSQDLGEMGGEKLFF.

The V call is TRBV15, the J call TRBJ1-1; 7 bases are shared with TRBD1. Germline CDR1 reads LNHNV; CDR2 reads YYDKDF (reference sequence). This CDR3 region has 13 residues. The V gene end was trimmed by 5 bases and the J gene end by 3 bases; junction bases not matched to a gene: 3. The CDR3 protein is CATSHRGYTEAFF. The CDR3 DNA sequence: TGTGCCACCAGCCACAGGGGCTACACTGAAGCTTTCTTT.

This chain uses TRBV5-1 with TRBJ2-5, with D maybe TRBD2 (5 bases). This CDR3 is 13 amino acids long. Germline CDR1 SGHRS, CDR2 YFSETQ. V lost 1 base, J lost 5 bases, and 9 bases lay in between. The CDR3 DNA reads TGCGCCAGCAGCTTGTTCCGCGGGGAGACCCAGTACTTC. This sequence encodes CASSLFRGETQYF.

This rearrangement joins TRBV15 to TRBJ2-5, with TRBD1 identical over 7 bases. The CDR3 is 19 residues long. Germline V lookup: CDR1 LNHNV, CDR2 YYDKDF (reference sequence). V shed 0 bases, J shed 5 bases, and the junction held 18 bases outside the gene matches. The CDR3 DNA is TGTGCCACCAGCAGAGATAGGAGAGAGACAGGGATATTTCGGGAGACCCAGTACTTC. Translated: CATSRDRRETGIFRETQYF.

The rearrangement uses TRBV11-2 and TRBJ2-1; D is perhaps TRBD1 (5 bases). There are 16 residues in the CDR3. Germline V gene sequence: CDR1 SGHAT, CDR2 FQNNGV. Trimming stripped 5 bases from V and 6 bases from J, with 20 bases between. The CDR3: CASSPRGLGLGNEQFF. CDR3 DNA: TGTGCCAGCAGCCCAAGGGGTCTGGGGTTGGGCAATGAGCAGTTCTTC.

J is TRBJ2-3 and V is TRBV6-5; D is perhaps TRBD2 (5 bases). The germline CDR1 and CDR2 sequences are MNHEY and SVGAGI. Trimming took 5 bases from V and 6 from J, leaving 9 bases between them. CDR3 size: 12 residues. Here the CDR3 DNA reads TGTGCCAGCAGTCATCAGCGGGATACGCAGTATTTT. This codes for CASSHQRDTQYF.

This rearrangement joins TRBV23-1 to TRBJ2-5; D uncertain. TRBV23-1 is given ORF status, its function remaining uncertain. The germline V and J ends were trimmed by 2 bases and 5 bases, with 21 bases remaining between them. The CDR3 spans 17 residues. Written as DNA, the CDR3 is TGCGCCAGCAGTCAAAGGCGGATTAAGACTGTCGGGGAGACCCAGTACTTC. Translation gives CASSQRRIKTVGETQYF.

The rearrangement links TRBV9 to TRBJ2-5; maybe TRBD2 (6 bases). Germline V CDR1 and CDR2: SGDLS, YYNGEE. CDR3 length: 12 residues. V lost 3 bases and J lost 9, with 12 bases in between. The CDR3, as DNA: TGTGCCAGCAGCGCTAGCGACGGGGCCCAGTACTTC. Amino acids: CASSASDGAQYF. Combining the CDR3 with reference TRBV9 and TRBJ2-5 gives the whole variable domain DSGVTQTPKHLITATGQRVTLRCSPRSGDLSVYWYQQSLDQGLQFLIQYYNGEERAKGNILERFSAQQFPDLHSELNLSSLELGDSALYFCASSASDGAQYFGPGTRLLVL.